This TCR beta chain was retrieved from a study of T cell responses to AZD1222 COVID-19 vaccine. Study-wide results and caveats: Females outnumbered males among donors, who were mostly white British; clonal diversity was possibly underestimated. Spike-specific TCR breadth rose after two AZD1222 doses, and depth rose as well. The repertoires were collected only after the peak T cell response.

The protocol was immunoSEQ multiplex PCR, while the TCRdb copy is restricted to in-frame clones and leaves out a portion. The sample has some 150,000 clones; 75% to 95% are singletons. Comments on this clone: Its matching antigen is unknown.

The V gene end was trimmed by 5 bases and the J gene end by 9 bases; junction bases not matched to a gene: 9. Germline-derived CDR1 and CDR2 are SGHDT and YYEEEE. The CDR3 covers 14 residues. Here the sequenced sample was peripheral blood, taken on day 0 of MenACWY control vaccination. The gene calls are TRBV5-6 and TRBJ2-1; the match to TRBD1 covers 9 bases. This TCR derives from an adult in good health. The CDR3 loop reads CASRKTGGIVEQFF. Here the CDR3 DNA reads TGTGCCAGCAGGAAGACAGGGGGTATTGTTGAGCAGTTCTTC.